The entry that follows covers one TCR beta chain sequence. This clonotype was counted ten times or more. This clone's antigen is unknown. No per-base quality is available; no much larger clone lies one base away. These data originate in a study of T cells in Graves' hyperthyroidism and ophthalmopathy (dated by TCRdb to the late 2010s). Describing the broader study: Peripheral blood was sampled at the time of initial diagnosis, prior to any treatment. To identify distinguishing TCR V-J signatures, a discovery cohort of about 100 patients was used, comprising 43 with Graves' ophthalmopathy and around 57 with stable Graves' hyperthyroidism. An independent validation cohort of around 19 hyperthyroidism patients and approximately 17 patients who later progressed to ophthalmopathy tested prospective prediction of ophthalmopathy. The 75 to 100 discovery patients were divided at random into training and test sets in a 7:3 ratio. In addition, the study compared T-cell repertoires in thyroid tissue and in blood from roughly 6 Graves' hyperthyroidism patients. After blood sampling, hyperthyroidism patients were treated with methimazole at a starting dose of 30 mg daily, and ophthalmopathy patients were treated with high-dose intravenous methylprednisolone. The paper reports TCR Vbeta CDR3 sequencing of roughly 140 peripheral blood samples: fewer than 50 ophthalmopathy, fewer than 85 hyperthyroidism and around 17 progressor patients.

What the research found in general, with its limitations: In validation, progression to ophthalmopathy was predicted by the model with around 71% sensitivity and just over 72% specificity, a median of about 6 months before onset. In cross-validation, a model built on a 13 V-J signature told ophthalmopathy apart from stable hyperthyroidism with 85% to 90% sensitivity and approximately 81% specificity, and in testing the same model reached 80%/75%. Sample size was not statistically predetermined, and investigators were not blinded to group allocation. Most expanded thyroid clonotypes (frequency above 0.001) were also detected in blood, a finding suggesting that blood repertoires may reflect thyroid immune responses.

CDR1 and CDR2, per the germline V gene, are SGHTA and FQGNSA. Cut back by 5 bases and 4 bases, the V and J ends lie 15 bases apart. From the cysteine up to the phenylalanine, the CDR3 has a length of 15 residues. The sequence is cut down to CDR3 DNA, 45 bases in frame from base 1. Amplification of TCR beta CDR3 regions was carried out from RNA transcripts. The TCR CDR3 was subjected to a first round of RT-PCR using the HTBI primer set and the Qiagen OneStep RT-PCR kit. A second multiplex PCR round built the libraries, followed by size selection and purification. Sequencing of the libraries was done on an Illumina HiSeq2000 using paired-end 100 bp reads. On the authors' methods: Raw data were processed with SOAPnuke, discarding reads with adapters, uncalled bases, mean Phred below 15, or no exact constant-primer or identifier match. COPE v1.2.5 was used to merge high-quality paired reads, and clonotypes were defined as unique nucleotide sequences. Clonotypes were aligned to IMGT TRBV, TRBD and TRBJ reference segments using MiTCR v1.1. The analysis included only V-J combinations with a frequency above 0.0001, which together covered 98% to 99.2% of the repertoires. A TCS score was defined as the ratio between F50 (clonal expansion) and ExV (chaos), using BLOSUM62-based TCRdist between CDR3 peptides within each V-J. Welch's t-statistics and random forest reduced 500 to 550 V-J features to fewer than 15, which were used in a naive Bayes classifier (R e1071). Using fastp trimming at Q25 and MiXCR clonotype assembly, TCRdb reanalyzed the public sequencing data and kept in-frame beta chains. Under each unique CDR3 protein, matching rows form one entry showing the most common genes and DNA. For this entry, the V and J calls and clone size follow TCRdb and not the study's own pipeline. This sample lists hundreds of thousands of distinct CDR3 sequences; approximately 16% were detected once. The biggest ten clones account for about 18% of the sample.

A patient counted as having stable Graves' hyperthyroidism if no progression to ophthalmopathy occurred over 18 months of follow-up. Hyperthyroidism patients were aged 18 to 65 years and newly diagnosed, with disease duration of less than 2 months. Exclusion was applied to patients with uncontrolled infections, other autoimmune diseases, pregnancy or lactation. Diagnoses were established on the basis of clinical symptoms, serum thyroxine and TRAb, thyroid ultrasound, and orbital computed tomography. PBMCs were separated from 7.5 to 10 ml of fresh peripheral blood using Ficoll-Paque density gradient centrifugation. Total RNA was extracted using Trizol reagent, and RNA quality was assessed on an Agilent 2100 Bioanalyzer.

The sample consisted of blood. The source is a woman younger than 35 with Graves' hyperthyroidism. The receptor chain draws on TRBV7-2 and TRBJ2-1; the D segment cannot be called with confidence. The DNA reads TGTGCCAGCAGCCCTCAGGCGCTTTTTTACAATGAGCAGTTCTTC. This translates into CASSPQALFYNEQFF.